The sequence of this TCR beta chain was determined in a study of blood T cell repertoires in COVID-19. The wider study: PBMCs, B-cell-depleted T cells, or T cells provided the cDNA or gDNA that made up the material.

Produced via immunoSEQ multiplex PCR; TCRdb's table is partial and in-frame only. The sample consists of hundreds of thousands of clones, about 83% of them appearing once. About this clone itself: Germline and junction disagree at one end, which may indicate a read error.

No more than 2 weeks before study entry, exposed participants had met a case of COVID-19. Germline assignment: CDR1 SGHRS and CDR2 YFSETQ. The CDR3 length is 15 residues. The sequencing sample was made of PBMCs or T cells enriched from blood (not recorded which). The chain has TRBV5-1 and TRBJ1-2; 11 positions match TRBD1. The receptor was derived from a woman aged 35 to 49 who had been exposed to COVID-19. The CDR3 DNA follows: TGCGCCAGCAGGTTGGGACAGGGGGAGTACTATGGCTACACCTTC. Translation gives CASRLGQGEYYGYTF.